These 21 T cell receptor beta chains were all obtained from the same sample, sequenced in a study of CD8 T cells in Susac syndrome. Random hexamers were used to reverse transcribe roughly 0.5 to 1 ug of RNA. TCRdb re-called the immunoSEQ multiplex PCR reads with MiXCR, one entry per CDR3 protein. The sample contains a few hundred thousand distinct CDR3 sequences, about 88% of which appear only once. The sample consisted of CD8+ T cells from PBMCs. The origin of the receptors is a human donor with multiple sclerosis.

Turning to this clonotype: One end of the junction does not line up with germline, which may come from a read error. This chain uses TRBV7-7 with TRBJ2-3; 9 nucleotides match TRBD2. The CDR3 length is 13 residues. Per the germline V gene, CDR1 is SSHAT and CDR2 is FNYEAQ (reference sequence). The CDR3 here is CASSLALAGEQYF. The CDR3 DNA reads as TGTGCTAGCAGCTTAGCCTTAGCGGGGGAGCAGTATTTT.

The rearrangement links TRBV30 to TRBJ1-1, with D perhaps matching TRBD1 (6 bases). The CDR3 covers 15 residues. Germline CDR1 reads GTSNPN; CDR2 reads SVGIG (reference sequence). The V gene lost 0 bases and the J gene lost 6 bases, with 17 bases spanning the gap. The CDR3 protein is CAWSVTSNRVPEAFF. The CDR3 nucleotides read TGTGCCTGGAGTGTCACCTCAAACAGGGTTCCTGAAGCTTTCTTT.

The V call is TRBV29-1, the J call TRBJ2-2; 14 bases align to TRBD2. The CDR3 sequence is 16 residues long. Germline trimming cut 4 bases from V and 4 bases from J; bases unmatched to any gene: 5. Per the germline V gene, CDR1 is SQVTM and CDR2 is ANQGSEA. For the CDR3, the DNA is TGCAGCGTTGGACTAGCGGGAGGGCCAAGCACCGGGGAGCTGTTTTTT. It codes for CSVGLAGGPSTGELFF.

The chain carries TRBV12-3 or TRBV12-4 and TRBJ1-1; weak D call: TRBD1 (5 bases). CDR3 length: 12 amino acids. V lost 6 bases and J 7 bases, leaving 12 bases between the germline ends. The CDR3, as DNA: TGTGCCAGCAGATCCGACAGCTTTGAAGCTTTCTTT. Translated, it gives CASRSDSFEAFF.

The chain carries TRBV7-9 and TRBJ2-2; no clear D gene. Germline V lookup: CDR1 SEHNR, CDR2 FQNEAQ (reference sequence). The CDR3 is 16 amino acids. Trimming removed 3 bases from V and 5 bases from J, with 16 bases in between. CDR3 amino acids: CASSFLTPTPTGELFF. DNA for the CDR3: TGTGCCAGCAGCTTTCTAACTCCTACCCCGACCGGGGAGCTGTTTTTT.

This clonotype came up once. This sequence joins TRBV28 and TRBJ2-7; D gene uncertain. Per germline, CDR1 MDHEN and CDR2 SYDVKM. The germline V and J ends were trimmed by 5 bases and 2 bases, with 4 bases remaining between them. The CDR3 is 11 residues long. The CDR3 coding sequence is TGTGCCAGCAGTGAGCCCTACGAGCAGTACTTC. Protein: CASSEPYEQYF.

The chain employs TRBV4-2 and TRBJ2-1; maybe TRBD1 (6 bases). This CDR3 is built from 16 residues. Deletions cut 3 bases from V and 7 bases from J, with 19 bases between. Germline-derived CDR1 and CDR2 are LGHNA and YNFKEQ. CDR3 amino acids: CASSQTKQGFGNEQFF. The CDR3, as DNA: TGTGCCAGCAGCCAGACCAAACAGGGATTCGGGAATGAGCAGTTCTTC.

The J gene is TRBJ2-7, the V gene TRBV3-1; D is uncertain. The CDR3 runs to 14 residues. V dropped 4 bases and J dropped 1 base, with 11 bases sitting between them. The germline V gene encodes CDR1 LGHDT and CDR2 YNNKEL (reference sequence). CDR3 sequence reads: CASSPPVGSYEQYF. Written as DNA, the CDR3 is TGTGCCAGCAGCCCCCCGGTCGGGTCCTACGAGCAGTACTTC.

This clonotype was recorded once. This chain joins TRBV12-3 or TRBV12-4 and TRBJ1-5; D is perhaps TRBD1 (5 bases). The CDR3 is made up of 14 amino acids. The V end lost 5 bases, the J end lost 11 bases, and 19 bases lay between the germline ends. The CDR3 loop reads CASSPERGIRAQHF. Written as DNA, the CDR3 is TGTGCCAGCAGTCCCGAGAGAGGGATCAGGGCCCAGCATTTT.

This clonotype appeared a single time. The chain uses TRBV2 and TRBJ2-7, with unresolved D. Trimming cost V 4 bases and J 0 bases, with 13 bases left between them. The CDR3 runs to 15 residues. Germline assignment: CDR1 SNHLY and CDR2 FYNNEI. The CDR3 region is CASSASVASSYEQYF. CDR3 DNA sequence: TGTGCCAGCAGTGCCTCAGTAGCTTCCTCCTACGAGCAGTACTTC.

The chain couples TRBV18 to TRBJ2-1; D is possibly TRBD1 or TRBD2 (6 bases each). V shed 0 bases and J shed 6 bases, with 15 bases lying between them. CDR1 is KGHSH, CDR2 LQKENI, per germline. The CDR3 runs 16 residues. The CDR3 coding sequence is TGTGCCAGCTCACCACCCCTAGGAGGGGGTCTCAATGAGCAGTTCTTC. Translation gives CASSPPLGGGLNEQFF. Using reference TRBV18 and TRBJ2-1 for the parts outside the CDR3, the full variable domain is NAGVMQNPRHLVRRRGQEARLRCSPMKGHSHVYWYRQLPEEGLKFMVYLQKENIIDESGMPKERFSAEFPKEGPSILRIQQVVRGDSAAYFCASSPPLGGGLNEQFFGPGTRLTVL.

The rearrangement uses TRBV29-1 and TRBJ1-2; 10 bases fit TRBD1. The CDR3 sequence is 14 residues long. Germline V gene sequence: CDR1 SQVTM, CDR2 ANQGSEA. J lost 6 bases, V lost 6 bases, and 10 bases had no gene match. The CDR3 region has the DNA TGCAGCGTAGTCTTGACAGGGGGCGGGGATGGCTACACCTTC. Amino acid sequence: CSVVLTGGGDGYTF. The full variable domain, in which reference TRBV29-1 and TRBJ1-2 provide the parts outside the CDR3, is SAVISQKPSRDICQRGTSLTIQCQVDSQVTMMFWYRQQPGQSLTLIATANQGSEATYESGFVIDKFPISRPNLTFSTLTVSNMSPEDSSIYLCSVVLTGGGDGYTFGSGTRLTVV.

The chain couples TRBV19 to TRBJ2-1; D is uncertain. V was shortened by 3 bases and J by 0 bases, with 12 bases between the two germline ends. The CDR3 consists of 16 residues. The V gene's germline CDR1 is LNHDA and CDR2 SQIVND (reference sequence). CDR3 protein: CASSIPSPSSYNEQFF. CDR3 nucleotide sequence: TGTGCCAGTAGTATCCCGAGCCCCAGCTCCTACAATGAGCAGTTCTTC.

As concerns this clonotype: At one of its ends the junction is not consistent with the germline gene, which may arise from a read error. The V gene is TRBV5-5, the J gene TRBJ2-3, with TRBD1 identical over 8 bases. Germline V CDR1 and CDR2: SGHKS, YYEKEE (reference sequence). CDR3 size: 15 residues. CDR3 in amino acids: CTSSADRGLTDTQYF. The DNA for the CDR3 is TGTACCAGCAGCGCAGACAGGGGTCTCACAGATACGCAGTATTTT.

V gene TRBV5-1 combines with J gene TRBJ1-1, with a tentative D call TRBD1 (5 bases). The CDR3 is made up of 14 amino acids. Germline CDR1 is SGHRS and CDR2 is YFSETQ. The germline V and J ends were trimmed by 5 bases and 3 bases, with 14 bases remaining between them. The CDR3 DNA sequence: TGCGCCAGCAGATCGCCAGGGCATTACACTGAAGCTTTCTTT. It is translated as CASRSPGHYTEAFF. The whole variable domain, remainder taken from reference TRBV5-1 and TRBJ1-1, is KAGVTQTPRYLIKTRGQQVTLSCSPISGHRSVSWYQQTPGQGLQFLFEYFSETQRNKGNFPGRFSGRQFSNSRSEMNVSTLELGDSALYLCASRSPGHYTEAFFGQGTRLTVV.

The chain links TRBV19 to TRBJ2-1, with a possible D match to TRBD1 (5 bases). The V gene's germline CDR1 is LNHDA and CDR2 SQIVND (reference sequence). Trimming took 1 base from V and 7 from J, leaving 8 bases between them. This CDR3 region has 13 residues. The CDR3 bases are TGTGCCAGTAGTATAGGGTCAGGGAATGAGCAGTTCTTC. Amino acids: CASSIGSGNEQFF.

The sample holds one count of this clonotype. The CDR3 region is CAIRDFPFTDTQYF. CDR3 in DNA: TGTGCCATCAGGGATTTCCCGTTCACAGATACGCAGTATTTT. This sequence joins TRBV10-3 and TRBJ2-3; D gene ambiguous. The germline CDR1 and CDR2 sequences are ENHRY and SYGVKD. The CDR3 has 14 residues. Between the trimmed V and J ends, which lost 6 bases and 2 bases, there was a span of 12 bases.

This clonotype was observed a few times. V and J are TRBV19 and TRBJ2-5; a possible D gene is TRBD1 (5 bases). Germline V CDR1 and CDR2: LNHDA, SQIVND (reference sequence). Trimming pared 5 bases from V and 2 bases from J, leaving 6 bases between. The CDR3 sequence is 12 residues long. The CDR3: CASSQGQETQYF. The CDR3 DNA sequence: TGTGCCAGTAGTCAGGGACAAGAGACCCAGTACTTC.

V and J are TRBV4-3 and TRBJ2-2; D not certain. There are 14 residues in the CDR3. Per germline, CDR1 LGHNA and CDR2 YSLEER. Trimming removed 1 base at V and 7 bases at J, with 10 bases between. CDR3 nucleotides: TGCGCCAGCAGCCAAGTCGTGGGCAACGGGGAGCTGTTTTTT. Amino acids: CASSQVVGNGELFF.

This rearrangement joins TRBV20-1 to TRBJ1-5; perhaps TRBD1 as D (5 bases). Per germline, CDR1 DFQATT and CDR2 SNEGSKA (reference sequence). V was cut by 0 bases and J by 6 bases, with 15 bases left in between. The CDR3 is 15 residues long. The CDR3 DNA reads as TGCAGTGCTAGAGAGGGCCGGGACGCAAGTCAGCCCCAGCATTTT. It codes for CSAREGRDASQPQHF.

The chain has TRBV6-2 or TRBV6-3 and TRBJ1-2; D perhaps matches TRBD1 (5 bases). The V gene lost 5 bases and the J gene lost 6 bases, with 7 bases spanning the gap. CDR3 length: 11 amino acids. Germline V lookup: CDR1 MNHEY, CDR2 SVGEGT. CDR3 coding DNA: TGTGCCAGCAGTCGGGGGGATGGCTACACCTTC. Protein sequence: CASSRGDGYTF.